The rows below give T cell receptor beta chains drawn from one sample of a study of shared clonotypes between healthy human individuals. The assay was immunoSEQ multiplex PCR, and TCRdb's table has in-frame clones only and misses some. Found here are around 1.5 million clones, around 98% of them singletons; the top ten hold less than 0.55%. Input material: naive CD4+ T cells sorted from blood. The source of these receptors is a man younger than 40 in good health. The CDR3 runs from the conserved cysteine through the conserved F or W. A D gene is named only where the DNA matches it firmly. Expanded clones get a size class; other rows say once, few or many, or leave the size out.

len: 18
d_gene: TRBD1
j_gene: TRBJ1-1
v_gene: TRBV18
abundance: few
CDR3aa: CASSPLRRGQVMNTEAFF
CDR3nt: TGTGCCAGCTCACCCCTCCGTAGGGGACAGGTCATGAACACTGAAGCTTTCTTT

len: 11
d_gene: .
j_gene: TRBJ2-7
v_gene: TRBV6-1
abundance: .
CDR3aa: CAVEAAYEQYF
CDR3nt: TGTGCCGTAGAGGCCGCCTACGAGCAGTACTTC

len: 15
d_gene: .
j_gene: TRBJ2-3
v_gene: TRBV5-1
abundance: .
CDR3aa: CASSDGTVYTDTQYF
CDR3nt: TGCGCCAGCAGCGACGGGACGGTCTACACAGATACGCAGTATTTT

len: 16
d_gene: .
j_gene: TRBJ1-3
v_gene: TRBV19
abundance: .
CDR3aa: CASSMEAGRSGNTIYF
CDR3nt: TGTGCCAGTAGTATGGAGGCAGGGCGATCTGGAAACACCATATATTTT

len: 16
d_gene: .
j_gene: TRBJ1-1
v_gene: TRBV18
abundance: .
CDR3aa: CASSPLTRQITTEAFF
CDR3nt: TGTGCCAGCTCACCATTGACAAGACAGATTACCACTGAAGCTTTCTTT

len: 13
d_gene: .
j_gene: TRBJ2-4
v_gene: TRBV7-2
abundance: .
CDR3aa: CASSYRTWGIQYF
CDR3nt: TGTGCCAGCAGCTACCGGACATGGGGCATTCAGTACTTC

len: 18
d_gene: .
j_gene: TRBJ1-1
v_gene: TRBV15
abundance: .
CDR3aa: CATSRYRRSAVPNTEAFF
CDR3nt: TGTGCCACCAGCAGATACAGGCGATCCGCGGTCCCGAACACTGAAGCTTTCTTT

len: 18
d_gene: TRBD1
j_gene: TRBJ1-4
v_gene: TRBV4-1
abundance: .
CDR3aa: CASSQERTGGRASEKLFF
CDR3nt: TGCGCCAGCAGCCAAGAGAGGACAGGGGGAAGGGCCAGTGAAAAACTGTTTTTT

len: 20
d_gene: TRBD2
j_gene: TRBJ2-7
v_gene: TRBV5-8
abundance: once
CDR3aa: CASSLLPRPGLAGEHYEQYF
CDR3nt: TGTGCCAGCAGCTTGTTACCCCGCCCGGGACTAGCGGGGGAACACTACGAGCAGTACTTC

len: 14
d_gene: .
j_gene: TRBJ2-7
v_gene: TRBV6-5
abundance: .
CDR3aa: CASSYLDKSYEQYF
CDR3nt: TGTGCCAGCAGTTACTTGGACAAGTCCTACGAGCAGTACTTC

len: 14
d_gene: .
j_gene: TRBJ2-7
v_gene: TRBV28
abundance: .
CDR3aa: CASSLVSLRYEQYF
CDR3nt: TGTGCCAGCAGTTTAGTCTCCCTAAGGTACGAGCAGTACTTC

len: 14
d_gene: .
j_gene: TRBJ2-3
v_gene: TRBV14
abundance: .
CDR3aa: CASSQGVEGDTQYF
CDR3nt: TGTGCCAGCAGCCAAGGGGTTGAAGGAGATACGCAGTATTTT

len: 18
d_gene: .
j_gene: TRBJ1-3
v_gene: TRBV5-1
abundance: .
CDR3aa: CASSLAGQRPLSGNTIYF
CDR3nt: TGCGCCAGCAGCTTGGCTGGACAGAGACCTCTCTCTGGAAACACCATATATTTT

len: 15
d_gene: TRBD2
j_gene: TRBJ2-7
v_gene: TRBV30
abundance: .
CDR3aa: CAGTRTSGSTYEQYF
CDR3nt: TGTGCCGGGACAAGGACTAGCGGGAGTACCTACGAGCAGTACTTC

len: 14
d_gene: .
j_gene: TRBJ2-7
v_gene: TRBV28
abundance: .
CDR3aa: CASSFGGASYEQYF
CDR3nt: TGTGCCAGCAGTTTCGGTGGCGCTAGCTACGAGCAGTACTTC

len: 16
d_gene: TRBD1
j_gene: TRBJ2-2
v_gene: TRBV2
abundance: .
CDR3aa: CASSDGTGGNTGELFF
CDR3nt: TGTGCCAGCAGTGATGGGACAGGGGGGAACACCGGGGAGCTGTTTTTT

len: 15
d_gene: .
j_gene: TRBJ1-5
v_gene: TRBV10-2
abundance: .
CDR3aa: CASSDRRQEGLPQHF
CDR3nt: TGCGCCAGCAGTGATCGGAGACAGGAAGGGTTGCCCCAGCATTTT

len: 12
d_gene: .
j_gene: TRBJ2-7
v_gene: TRBV14
abundance: .
CDR3aa: CASSQDAHEQYF
CDR3nt: TGTGCCAGCAGCCAAGATGCCCACGAGCAGTACTTC

len: 15
d_gene: .
j_gene: TRBJ2-7
v_gene: TRBV7-8
abundance: .
CDR3aa: CASSLFGQNSYEQYF
CDR3nt: TGTGCCAGCAGCTTATTCGGACAGAATTCCTACGAGCAGTACTTC

len: 15
d_gene: .
j_gene: TRBJ2-1
v_gene: TRBV14
abundance: .
CDR3aa: CASSPFAGSYNEQFF
CDR3nt: TGTGCCAGCAGCCCGTTTGCGGGTAGCTACAATGAGCAGTTCTTC

len: 14
d_gene: .
j_gene: TRBJ2-1
v_gene: TRBV6-9
abundance: .
CDR3aa: CASSPQSTYNEQFF
CDR3nt: TGTGCCAGCAGTCCCCAGAGCACCTACAATGAGCAGTTCTTC

len: 11
d_gene: .
j_gene: TRBJ1-3
v_gene: TRBV28
abundance: .
CDR3aa: CASSQGNTIYF
CDR3nt: TGTGCCAGCTCCCAAGGGAACACCATATATTTT

len: 17
d_gene: .
j_gene: TRBJ2-5
v_gene: TRBV28
abundance: .
CDR3aa: CASSLDRWGQSQETQYF
CDR3nt: TGTGCCAGCAGTTTGGATCGCTGGGGGCAGTCCCAAGAGACCCAGTACTTC

len: 15
d_gene: TRBD1
j_gene: TRBJ2-3
v_gene: TRBV9
abundance: .
CDR3aa: CASSGTGGNTDTQYF
CDR3nt: TGTGCCAGCAGCGGGACAGGGGGAAACACAGATACGCAGTATTTT

len: 10
d_gene: .
j_gene: TRBJ1-1
v_gene: TRBV20-1
abundance: .
CDR3aa: CSASWTEAFF
CDR3nt: TGCAGTGCTAGCTGGACTGAAGCTTTCTTT

len: 11
d_gene: .
j_gene: TRBJ1-1
v_gene: TRBV30
abundance: once
CDR3aa: CAWNKNTEAFF
CDR3nt: TGTGCCTGGAATAAGAACACTGAAGCTTTCTTT

len: 16
d_gene: TRBD2
j_gene: TRBJ2-1
v_gene: TRBV27
abundance: once
CDR3aa: CASSSGASGGYNEQFF
CDR3nt: TGTGCCAGCAGCAGCGGAGCCAGCGGGGGGTACAATGAGCAGTTCTTC

len: 15
d_gene: .
j_gene: TRBJ1-4
v_gene: TRBV28
abundance: .
CDR3aa: CASSFPGSSNEKLFF
CDR3nt: TGTGCCAGCAGTTTTCCAGGGAGCTCTAATGAAAAACTGTTTTTT

len: 13
d_gene: .
j_gene: TRBJ2-7
v_gene: TRBV18
abundance: .
CDR3aa: CASFGTYPYEQYF
CDR3nt: TGTGCCAGCTTTGGGACCTACCCCTACGAGCAGTACTTC

len: 15
d_gene: .
j_gene: TRBJ2-1
v_gene: TRBV15
abundance: once
CDR3aa: CATSRELLLNNEQFF
CDR3nt: TGTGCCACCAGCAGAGAGTTGTTACTAAACAATGAGCAGTTCTTC

len: 16
d_gene: .
j_gene: TRBJ2-7
v_gene: TRBV29-1
abundance: once
CDR3aa: CSVEDLSREQPYEQYF
CDR3nt: TGCAGCGTTGAAGATCTTTCTCGCGAACAACCCTACGAGCAGTACTTC

len: 12
d_gene: .
j_gene: TRBJ1-2
v_gene: TRBV6-1
abundance: .
CDR3aa: CASSEVLWGYTF
CDR3nt: TGTGCCAGCAGTGAAGTTCTCTGGGGCTACACCTTC

len: 11
d_gene: .
j_gene: TRBJ2-1
v_gene: TRBV2
abundance: .
CDR3aa: CASSTHDEQFF
CDR3nt: TGTGCCAGCAGTACTCATGATGAGCAGTTCTTC

len: 17
d_gene: .
j_gene: TRBJ1-1
v_gene: TRBV5-6
abundance: .
CDR3aa: CASSLVGYRGVSTEAFF
CDR3nt: TGTGCCAGCAGCTTGGTCGGTTACCGCGGGGTGAGCACTGAAGCTTTCTTT

len: 14
d_gene: TRBD1
j_gene: TRBJ2-5
v_gene: TRBV7-6
abundance: .
CDR3aa: CASSTGQGLETQYF
CDR3nt: TGTGCCAGCAGCACAGGACAGGGTTTGGAGACCCAGTACTTC

len: 14
d_gene: .
j_gene: TRBJ2-1
v_gene: TRBV11-3
abundance: .
CDR3aa: CASSSSEAYNEQFF
CDR3nt: TGTGCCAGCAGCTCAAGCGAGGCCTACAATGAGCAGTTCTTC

len: 14
d_gene: .
j_gene: TRBJ1-2
v_gene: TRBV6-5
abundance: .
CDR3aa: CASSYSTQGYGYTF
CDR3nt: TGTGCCAGCAGTTACTCGACACAAGGCTATGGCTACACCTTC

len: 16
d_gene: TRBD2
j_gene: TRBJ2-1
v_gene: TRBV11-2
abundance: .
CDR3aa: CASSSRAGGPRNEQFF
CDR3nt: TGTGCCAGCAGCTCTCGAGCGGGAGGGCCTCGGAATGAGCAGTTCTTC

len: 14
d_gene: .
j_gene: TRBJ2-3
v_gene: TRBV12-2
abundance: .
CDR3aa: CASRLSVGADTQYF
CDR3nt: TGTGCAAGTCGCTTATCCGTGGGCGCAGATACGCAGTATTTT

len: 12
d_gene: .
j_gene: TRBJ2-1
v_gene: TRBV29-1
abundance: .
CDR3aa: CSVVRTAWEQFF
CDR3nt: TGCAGCGTTGTCCGGACTGCCTGGGAGCAGTTCTTC

len: 16
d_gene: .
j_gene: TRBJ1-4
v_gene: TRBV6-5
abundance: once
CDR3aa: CASSYFLSSTNEKLFF
CDR3nt: TGTGCCAGCAGTTACTTCCTATCGTCCACTAATGAAAAACTGTTTTTT

len: 14
d_gene: TRBD1
j_gene: TRBJ1-1
v_gene: TRBV10-3
abundance: .
CDR3aa: CAISNGTGPTKAFF
CDR3nt: TGTGCCATCAGTAACGGGACAGGCCCTACCAAAGCTTTCTTT

len: 13
d_gene: .
j_gene: TRBJ2-5
v_gene: TRBV10-2
abundance: .
CDR3aa: CAVRTAIQETQYF
CDR3nt: TGCGCCGTAAGGACAGCTATACAAGAGACCCAGTACTTC

len: 15
d_gene: .
j_gene: TRBJ1-3
v_gene: TRBV4-3
abundance: .
CDR3aa: CASSQDIFSGNTIYF
CDR3nt: TGCGCCAGCAGCCAAGATATTTTCTCTGGAAACACCATATATTTT

len: 15
d_gene: .
j_gene: TRBJ2-4
v_gene: TRBV6-5
abundance: .
CDR3aa: CASSYSLDEKNIQYF
CDR3nt: TGTGCCAGCAGTTACTCTCTAGACGAGAAAAACATTCAGTACTTC

len: 14
d_gene: .
j_gene: TRBJ2-3
v_gene: TRBV5-4
abundance: .
CDR3aa: CASSPGKGTDTQYF
CDR3nt: TGTGCCAGCAGCCCCGGTAAGGGAACAGATACGCAGTATTTT

len: 15
d_gene: .
j_gene: TRBJ1-5
v_gene: TRBV11-1
abundance: .
CDR3aa: CASSPNTGPNQPQHF
CDR3nt: TGTGCCAGCAGCCCTAATACTGGACCCAATCAGCCCCAGCATTTT